This is a list of T cell receptor beta chains from one sample in a study of blood T cell repertoires in COVID-19. Produced via immunoSEQ multiplex PCR; TCRdb's table is partial and in-frame only. The repertoire has 160,000 or so clones, about nine tenths of them found once; the top ten carry about 3.9%. The specimen was peripheral blood. These receptors all come from a woman aged 70-85 years with acute or convalescent COVID-19. Each CDR3 is given with its conserved first and last residue. D genes are given only for firm matches. Clone size is stated in some rows and not others, as once, few, many or a class when expanded.

j_call v_call clone_size d_call cdr3_length cdr3_aa cdr3_nt
TRBJ2-7 TRBV28 NA TRBD1 14 CASSPRTGRLEQYF TGTGCCAGCAGTCCACGGACAGGGAGGCTCGAGCAGTACTTC
TRBJ1-2 TRBV28 NA NA 14 CASSLSTGIYGYTF TGTGCCAGCAGTTTATCAACAGGGATCTATGGCTACACCTTC
TRBJ1-5 TRBV4-2 NA NA 17 CASSQGARQNSNQPQHF TGTGCCAGCAGCCAAGGGGCACGGCAGAATAGCAATCAGCCCCAGCATTTT
TRBJ1-1 TRBV4-1 NA TRBD1 14 CASSQDFSDRGTFF TGCGCCAGCAGCCAAGATTTTTCGGACAGGGGAACTTTCTTT
TRBJ1-2 TRBV6-5 NA TRBD1 13 CASRGQGVYGYTF TGTGCCAGCAGGGGACAGGGGGTCTATGGCTACACCTTC
TRBJ2-1 TRBV7-2 NA TRBD2 15 CASSLGLAGINEQFF TGTGCCAGCAGCTTAGGACTAGCGGGTATCAATGAGCAGTTCTTC
TRBJ1-4 TRBV7-9 NA TRBD1 18 CASSPRGQFHNRGEKLFF TGTGCCAGCAGCCCCAGGGGACAGTTTCACAACCGGGGCGAAAAACTGTTTTTT
TRBJ2-7 TRBV7-8 once NA 14 CASSLGGLTYEQYF TGTGCCAGCAGCTTAGGGGGACTTACCTACGAGCAGTACTTC
TRBJ2-3 TRBV25-1 NA TRBD2 14 CARRTSGDTDTQYF TGTGCCCGAAGGACTAGCGGGGACACAGATACGCAGTATTTT
TRBJ2-6 TRBV5-8 NA TRBD1 16 CAPVGQGSSGANVLTF TGTGCCCCAGTGGGACAGGGCTCCTCTGGGGCCAACGTCCTGACTTTC
TRBJ2-7 TRBV4-1 NA TRBD1 15 CASSQADRKNYEQYF TGCGCCAGCAGCCAAGCGGACAGGAAGAACTACGAGCAGTACTTC
TRBJ2-1 TRBV18 NA NA 13 CASSPGHSNEQFF TGTGCCAGCTCACCGGGACACTCCAATGAGCAGTTCTTC
TRBJ2-7 TRBV18 NA TRBD1 16 CASSRTRQGGSYEQYF TGTGCCAGCTCACGAACAAGACAGGGGGGCAGCTACGAGCAGTACTTC
TRBJ2-3 TRBV6-5 once TRBD2 14 CASSYSGGADTQYF TGTGCCAGCAGTTACAGCGGGGGGGCTGATACGCAGTATTTT
TRBJ1-4 TRBV9 NA NA 15 CASSASGTSNEKLFF TGTGCCAGCAGCGCCTCCGGGACATCTAATGAAAAACTGTTTTTT
TRBJ2-1 TRBV12-3/TRBV12-4 NA NA 13 CASGTTGGMEQFF TGTGCCAGCGGCACAACCGGGGGTATGGAGCAGTTCTTC
TRBJ2-7 TRBV5-6 NA NA 14 CASSLPGGSDEQYF TGTGCCAGCAGCCTGCCCGGGGGATCCGACGAGCAGTACTTC
TRBJ1-2 TRBV7-9 NA TRBD1 16 CASSGTGGINYYGYTF TGTGCCAGCAGCGGGACAGGGGGAATAAATTACTATGGCTACACCTTC
TRBJ1-2 TRBV6-6 NA NA 13 CASSSGVGYGYTF TGTGCCAGCAGTTCGGGGGTAGGCTATGGCTACACCTTC
TRBJ2-3 TRBV7-8 once TRBD2 16 CASSIESGGSTDTQYF TGTGCCAGCAGCATAGAGAGCGGGGGGAGCACAGATACGCAGTATTTT
TRBJ1-5 TRBV5-6 once TRBD1 16 CASSQLGQGANQPQHF TGTGCCAGCAGCCAATTGGGACAGGGGGCGAATCAGCCCCAGCATTTT
TRBJ1-2 TRBV5-4 NA NA 16 CASSGTRRGGLDGYTF TGTGCCAGCAGCGGGACCCGGCGGGGGGGGCTCGATGGCTACACCTTC
TRBJ2-1 TRBV5-8 NA TRBD1 15 CASSFGQGVSDEQFF TGTGCCAGCAGCTTCGGACAGGGGGTCTCCGATGAGCAGTTCTTC
TRBJ1-6 TRBV7-9 NA NA 15 CASSLGTVDNSPLHF TGTGCCAGCAGCTTAGGGACAGTCGATAATTCACCCCTCCACTTT
TRBJ2-7 TRBV11-2 NA NA 15 CASSLGWEFSYEQYF TGTGCCAGCAGCCTAGGGTGGGAGTTTTCCTACGAGCAGTACTTC
TRBJ2-1 TRBV9 NA NA 14 CASSVGTVLNEQFF TGTGCCAGCAGCGTAGGAACAGTTCTCAATGAGCAGTTCTTC
TRBJ1-5 TRBV7-8 NA NA 16 CASSLARTGRNQPQHF TGTGCCAGCAGCTTAGCGAGAACAGGGCGCAATCAGCCCCAGCATTTT
TRBJ1-2 TRBV19 NA NA 15 CASSIADLRGSGYTF TGTGCCAGTAGTATAGCAGATCTCAGGGGTTCTGGCTACACCTTC
TRBJ1-4 TRBV6-1 NA NA 17 CASSEGALVWGYEKLFF TGTGCCAGCAGTGAGGGGGCGCTCGTTTGGGGGTATGAAAAACTGTTTTTT
TRBJ2-6 TRBV9 NA NA 16 CASSEPQGSGANVLTF TGTGCCAGCAGCGAGCCCCAGGGCTCTGGGGCCAACGTCCTGACTTTC
TRBJ2-7 TRBV30 NA NA 14 CAWSVGGSSYEQYF TGTGCCTGGAGTGTTGGAGGGAGCTCCTACGAGCAGTACTTC
TRBJ2-1 TRBV27 NA TRBD1 19 CASSFPSHRQGRGLDEQFF TGTGCCAGCAGTTTCCCTTCACACCGACAGGGGCGCGGGTTAGATGAGCAGTTCTTC
TRBJ1-5 TRBV19 NA NA 13 CASSGQSNQPQHF TGTGCCAGCAGCGGACAGAGTAATCAGCCCCAGCATTTT
TRBJ2-7 TRBV27 NA TRBD2 15 CASSLGTSGHYEQYF TGTGCCAGCAGTTTGGGGACTAGCGGGCACTACGAGCAGTACTTC
TRBJ1-2 TRBV18 NA TRBD1 14 CASSPPGQGHGYTF TGTGCCAGCTCACCACCGGGACAGGGGCATGGCTACACCTTC
TRBJ1-6 TRBV27 NA TRBD1 15 CASRESRQGNSPLHF TGTGCCAGCAGAGAAAGCAGACAGGGGAATTCACCCCTCCACTTT
TRBJ2-3 TRBV18 NA NA 16 CASSPPSTGSTDTQYF TGTGCCAGCTCACCACCGTCGACAGGTAGCACAGATACGCAGTATTTT
TRBJ1-4 TRBV4-1 NA NA 14 CASSQGVADEKLFF TGCGCCAGCAGCCAAGGGGTAGCTGATGAAAAACTGTTTTTT
TRBJ1-1 TRBV12-3/TRBV12-4 NA TRBD1 13 CASTGGWNTEAFF TGTGCCAGTACAGGGGGTTGGAACACTGAAGCTTTCTTT
TRBJ2-1 TRBV19 NA TRBD1 13 CASSTTGGNEQFF TGTGCCAGTAGTACCACAGGGGGCAATGAGCAGTTCTTC
TRBJ1-5 TRBV15 NA TRBD1 14 CATSRGQGQQPQHF TGTGCCACCAGCAGGGGACAGGGTCAGCAGCCCCAGCATTTT
TRBJ2-7 TRBV5-1 NA NA 15 CASSLAGLGGYEQYF TGCGCCAGCAGCTTGGCCGGGTTGGGGGGCTACGAGCAGTACTTC
TRBJ2-2 TRBV30 NA TRBD1 15 CAWNQGDRNTGELFF TGTGCCTGGAATCAGGGGGACCGGAACACCGGGGAGCTGTTTTTT
TRBJ2-2 TRBV6-2/TRBV6-3 NA TRBD1 20 CASSLRTLRDRESNTGELFF TGTGCCAGCAGCCTACGGACCCTCCGGGACAGGGAATCGAACACCGGGGAGCTGTTTTTT
TRBJ2-1 TRBV5-4 NA NA 13 CASSPGLRGEQFF TGTGCCAGCAGCCCGGGTCTTCGGGGTGAGCAGTTCTTC
TRBJ1-4 TRBV18 NA TRBD1 15 CASSPMRGRGEKLFF TGTGCCAGCTCACCAATGAGGGGGCGCGGTGAAAAACTGTTTTTT
TRBJ2-7 TRBV9 once TRBD1 14 CASNPGQGFSEQYF TGTGCCAGCAATCCGGGACAGGGTTTCAGCGAGCAGTACTTC
TRBJ1-4 TRBV4-3 NA NA 13 CASNRQVNEKLFF TGCGCCAGCAACCGACAAGTTAATGAAAAACTGTTTTTT
TRBJ1-2 TRBV19 few NA 13 CASIERGTYGYTF TGTGCCAGTATCGAACGGGGAACCTATGGCTACACCTTC
TRBJ2-1 TRBV29-1 few NA 12 CSVALGYNEQFF TGCAGCGTTGCACTAGGATACAATGAGCAGTTCTTC
TRBJ1-6 TRBV28 once NA 17 CASSPFRSSSYNSPLHF TGTGCCAGCAGTCCGTTCCGTTCCAGCTCCTATAATTCACCCCTCCACTTT
TRBJ1-6 TRBV6-5 NA TRBD1 16 CASSYSTGGGNSPLHF TGTGCCAGCAGTTACTCGACAGGGGGTGGTAATTCACCCCTCCACTTT
TRBJ2-7 TRBV3-1/TRBV3-2 NA TRBD1 13 CASSPGQGFEQYF TGTGCCAGCAGCCCGGGACAGGGATTCGAGCAGTACTTC
TRBJ2-5 TRBV30 NA NA 14 CAWRKRGGPETQYF TGTGCCTGGAGGAAACGCGGGGGCCCTGAGACCCAGTACTTC
TRBJ2-7 TRBV6-5 NA NA 12 CASSPGFHEQYF TGTGCCAGCAGTCCAGGGTTCCACGAGCAGTACTTC